This T cell receptor (beta chain) was identified in a study of blood T cells in healthy people across ages. Primed by a sample-barcoded 5' primer and a J-beta primer mix, a second PCR proceeded for 7 to 11 cycles. The authors tagged each cDNA molecule using a template-switch adaptor with 12 random nucleotides. TCRdb passed the 5' RACE reads through MiXCR, listing each CDR3 protein once. This table holds about 1,000,000 distinct CDR3 sequences, 40% to 45% found once. Concerning this clonotype: Its specificity is not known. This may be a read error, as it is one base from a much larger clone.

With V trimmed by 4 bases and J by 3 bases, 6 bases remained unmatched. Germline lookup yields CDR1 SGHVS and CDR2 FNYEAQ. The CDR3 is 15 amino acids. The study's findings and limits: Total diversity from one million sequenced T cells was likely underestimated.

This TCR came from a woman aged 55-70 years in good health. The chain links TRBV7-6 to TRBJ2-7; 10 nucleotides agree with TRBD2. Sequencing was carried out using blood. The DNA for the CDR3 is TGTGCCAGCAGCTCAGCGGGGGGGGCGCTCTACGAGCAGTACTTC. It yields the protein CASSSAGGALYEQYF.